This T cell receptor beta chain was identified in a study of shared clonotypes between healthy human individuals. General study results and limits: Larger richness was generally estimated for naive than memory subsets. Only blood underwent sampling, and tissue repertoires likely differ. Owing to a small donor count, the genetic and exposure-history diversity represented was limited. Naive CD4 clonotypes overlapped across a handful of donors at roughly 5.1%.

Terminally differentiated effector memory CD45RA+ cells were left out of the naive CD8 fraction, which was CD45RO-negative and positively selected for CCR7. Libraries were prepared by immunoSEQ multiplex PCR; TCRdb keeps only in-frame clonotypes and omits some of them. The profile covers around 600,000 clones, with 85% to 95% appearing a single time and approximately 0.11% taken by the ten largest. Of note for this clone: Antigen specificity is unknown.

The germline CDR1 and CDR2 sequences are SNHLY and FYNNEI. Between the trimmed V and J ends, which lost 2 bases and 5 bases, there was a span of 10 bases. The CDR3 loop spans 13 amino acids. The chain links TRBV2 to TRBJ2-7; D is ambiguous. The clonotype comes from a woman in her 30s in good health. The sequencing input was naive CD8+ T cells sorted from blood. CDR3: CASSESRTDEQYF. The CDR3 DNA follows: TGTGCCAGCAGTGAATCTCGGACCGACGAGCAGTACTTC.